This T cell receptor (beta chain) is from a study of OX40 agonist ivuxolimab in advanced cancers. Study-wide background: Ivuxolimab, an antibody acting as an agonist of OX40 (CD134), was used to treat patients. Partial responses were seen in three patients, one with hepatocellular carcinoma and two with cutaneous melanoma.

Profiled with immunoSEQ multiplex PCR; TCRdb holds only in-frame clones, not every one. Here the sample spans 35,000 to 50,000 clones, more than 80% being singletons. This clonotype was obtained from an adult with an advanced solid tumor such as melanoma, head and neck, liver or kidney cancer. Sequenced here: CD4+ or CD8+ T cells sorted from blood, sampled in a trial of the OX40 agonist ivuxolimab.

The CDR3 DNA is TGTGCCATAGGGTCGGCTGGTACTAAGGATGAGCAGTTCTTC. It encodes CAIGSAGTKDEQFF. This sequence joins TRBV10-3 and TRBJ2-1; D not resolved. Germline V gene data show CDR1 as ENHRY and CDR2 as SYGVKD. This CDR3 has 14 residues. The V end was cut by 9 bases, the J end by 8 bases, with 20 bases between.